This T cell receptor beta chain was obtained from a study of cytotoxic CD8 clonotypes in ibrutinib-treated CLL. Around 2.2 micrograms of genomic DNA came from cryopreserved PBMCs for TCR beta libraries. Profiled with immunoSEQ multiplex PCR; TCRdb holds only in-frame clones, not every one. The sample has 150,000 to 250,000 clones, over 60% seen once; the top ten hold around 15%. Trimming left V 0 bases short and J 10 bases short, with 10 bases between. The length of the CDR3 is 11 residues. Germline V gene data show CDR1 as DFQATT and CDR2 as SNEGSKA (reference sequence). This specimen consisted of PBMCs, obtained after 24 months of ibrutinib treatment. The receptor was derived from a human donor with chronic lymphocytic leukemia. The V and J genes are TRBV20-1 and TRBJ2-7; tentative D call: TRBD1 (6 bases). Here the CDR3 reads CSARDFRGQYF. The DNA for the CDR3 is TGCAGTGCTAGAGATTTCAGGGGACAGTACTTC.